These 18 T cell receptor beta chains came from one sample sequenced in a study of CD8+ T cells in alopecia areata. RNA extraction and reverse transcription yielded cDNA as sequencing template. TCRdb's copy holds only in-frame clones and misses some; the assay was immunoSEQ multiplex PCR. In the table there are about 220,000 clones, around 57% of which are singletons. Treatment: oral pan-JAK inhibitor, 5-10 mg twice daily. Sequencing used CD4+ T cells sorted from blood, obtained at week 4, from a patient treated with tofacitinib. These receptors were obtained from a human donor with alopecia areata.

This clone was seen a few times. CDR3 in amino acids: CSVAPGSGRAYEQYF. CDR3 nucleotides: TGCAGCGTTGCGCCCGGGTCAGGGCGTGCCTACGAGCAGTACTTC. The V call is TRBV29-1, the J call TRBJ2-7; possible D gene TRBD1, 5 bases. Germline lookup yields CDR1 SQVTM and CDR2 ANQGSEA. Trimming took 4 bases from V and 2 from J, leaving 18 bases between them. The CDR3 totals 15 residues.

Concerning this clone: The sample carries other DNA sequences with the same CDR3. The CDR3 sequence: CSGLNTEAFF. The CDR3, as DNA: TGCAGCGGCCTAAACACTGAAGCTTTCTTT. This chain links TRBV29-1 with TRBJ1-1; D uncertain. The germline gives CDR1 SQVTM, CDR2 ANQGSEA. V was trimmed by 7 bases and J by 2 bases, leaving 5 bases between them. CDR3 length: 10 amino acids.

This chain uses TRBV4-1 with TRBJ1-1, with D unclear. CDR3 size: 10 residues. Trimming cost V 4 bases and J 8 bases, with 5 bases left between them. The germline gives CDR1 MGHRA, CDR2 YSYEKL. CDR3 in amino acids: CASSRGEAFF. As DNA, the CDR3 is TGCGCCAGCAGCCGAGGAGAAGCTTTCTTT.

V gene TRBV4-3 combines with J gene TRBJ2-3; a weak D match, TRBD1 (6 bases). The CDR3 contains 14 residues. Trimming removed 3 bases at V and 5 bases at J, with 12 bases between. Germline loops: CDR1 LGHNA, CDR2 YSLEER. DNA of the CDR3: TGCGCCAGCAGCCATGCACAGGGTTTAGATACGCAGTATTTT. Its translation is CASSHAQGLDTQYF.

The chain carries TRBV6-6 and TRBJ1-2, with D perhaps matching TRBD1 (5 bases). Trimming pared 5 bases from V and 8 bases from J, leaving 15 bases between. Germline V gene sequence: CDR1 MNHNY, CDR2 SVGAGI (reference sequence). The CDR3 spans 13 residues. The CDR3 reads CASSQSGHFGYTF. The DNA for the CDR3 is TGTGCCAGCAGTCAATCGGGGCATTTCGGCTACACCTTC.

The chain combines TRBV18 with TRBJ1-2; D unclear. The CDR3 totals 14 residues. V was trimmed by 3 bases and J by 8 bases, leaving 16 bases between them. CDR1 is KGHSH and CDR2 is LQKENI in the germline V gene. CDR3 sequence: CASSPLLGVEGYTF. CDR3 nucleotide sequence: TGTGCCAGCTCACCCCTCCTTGGTGTGGAAGGCTACACCTTC.

This clone was counted between two and nine times. This chain joins TRBV19 and TRBJ1-5, with D possibly matching TRBD1 (6 bases). CDR1 and CDR2 from the germline V gene are LNHDA and SQIVND (reference sequence). V dropped 3 bases and J dropped 6 bases, with 21 bases sitting between them. The CDR3 covers 17 residues. In DNA, the CDR3 is TGTGCCAGTAGTATCACCCCCGGGACATGGAGTATTCAGCCCCAGCATTTT. The encoded protein is CASSITPGTWSIQPQHF.

The V call is TRBV9, the J call TRBJ1-2; D is possibly TRBD1 (5 bases). The CDR3 has 14 residues. The germline V gene has CDR1 SGDLS and CDR2 YYNGEE. V gave up 3 bases and J gave up 0 bases, with 9 bases separating them. The CDR3 coding sequence is TGTGCCAGCAGCGCCATGACAGCTAACTATGGCTACACCTTC. Its translation is CASSAMTANYGYTF.

The chain is built from TRBV6-5 and TRBJ2-2; 10 nucleotides match TRBD2. CDR3 length equals 14 residues. Looked up from germline, CDR1 is MNHEY and CDR2 is SVGAGI. V dropped 5 bases and J dropped 3; count of bases not matched to a gene: 0. The CDR3 sequence is CASSGLADTGELFF. CDR3 nucleotide sequence: TGTGCCAGCAGTGGACTAGCGGACACCGGGGAGCTGTTTTTT.

Here the CDR3 reads CASSLVRFDGTEAFF. In DNA, the CDR3 is TGCGCCAGCAGCTTGGTCCGGTTTGACGGCACTGAAGCTTTCTTT. V gene TRBV5-1 combines with J gene TRBJ1-1; D unresolved. The CDR3 has 15 residues. CDR1 is SGHRS, CDR2 YFSETQ, per germline. Trimming pared 0 bases from V and 4 bases from J, leaving 13 bases between.

The rearrangement joins TRBV9 to TRBJ2-5, with D possibly being TRBD1 or TRBD2 (5 bases each). V was shortened by 0 bases and J by 7 bases, with 10 bases between the two germline ends. Germline assignment: CDR1 SGDLS and CDR2 YYNGEE. The CDR3 has 13 amino acids. The chain's CDR3 is CASSVEGPGTQYF. DNA of the CDR3: TGTGCCAGCAGCGTAGAGGGACCCGGGACCCAGTACTTC. Variable domain in full (rest from reference TRBV9 and TRBJ2-5): DSGVTQTPKHLITATGQRVTLRCSPRSGDLSVYWYQQSLDQGLQFLIQYYNGEERAKGNILERFSAQQFPDLHSELNLSSLELGDSALYFCASSVEGPGTQYFGPGTRLLVL.

The chain carries TRBV10-3 and TRBJ2-7; 11 bases line up with TRBD1. The CDR3 is made up of 13 amino acids. J was trimmed by 7 bases and V by 11 bases; bases with no gene match: 10. Per the germline V gene, CDR1 is ENHRY and CDR2 is SYGVKD. CDR3 loop: CAVTRTGGGEQYF. CDR3 sequence (DNA): TGTGCCGTCACACGGACAGGGGGCGGAGAGCAGTACTTC.

This chain connects TRBV6-1 to TRBJ2-7; D uncertain. The germline CDR1 and CDR2 sequences are MNHNS and SASEGT. The CDR3 sequence is 14 residues long. With 8 bases removed from V and 2 bases from J, the gap between germline ends came to 16 bases. The CDR3 DNA is TGTGCCAGCTCACCCAAGGTGACCGCCTACGAGCAGTACTTC. This encodes CASSPKVTAYEQYF.

This chain uses TRBV25-1 with TRBJ2-7; 9 bases are shared with TRBD1. The CDR3 consists of 16 residues. Germline V lookup: CDR1 MGHDK, CDR2 SYGVNS. V trimming: 3 bases; J trimming: 5 bases; junction bases outside the gene matches: 11. CDR3 sequence reads: CASSENTGTGFNEQYF. In DNA form, the CDR3 reads TGTGCCAGCAGTGAGAATACCGGGACAGGGTTTAACGAGCAGTACTTC.

This clone has more than one count but fewer than ten. This chain uses TRBV30 with TRBJ1-1, with 9 nucleotides matching TRBD1. J was trimmed by 13 bases and V by 0 bases; bases with no gene match: 6. This CDR3 is 12 amino acids long. Germline lookup yields CDR1 GTSNPN and CDR2 SVGIG (reference sequence). The CDR3 loop reads CAWSVEGQGLFF. The DNA of the CDR3 is TGTGCCTGGAGTGTCGAGGGACAGGGACTTTTCTTT.

This chain links TRBV7-6 with TRBJ2-5; D is possibly TRBD1 or TRBD2 (6 bases each). The germline CDR1 and CDR2 sequences are SGHVS and FNYEAQ. There are 14 residues in the CDR3. The germline V and J ends were trimmed by 11 bases and 4 bases, with 20 bases remaining between them. The CDR3, as DNA: TGTGCCGGAGTGTGGGGGGCTTCGGGAGAGACCCAGTACTTC. Translated, it gives CAGVWGASGETQYF.

The V call is TRBV30, the J call TRBJ1-3, with D possibly TRBD1 on 5 matching bases. CDR3 length: 15 residues. Per germline, CDR1 GTSNPN and CDR2 SVGIG (reference sequence). V lost 1 base and J 7 bases, leaving 17 bases between the germline ends. The CDR3 region is CAWSAGTRRWNTIYF. In DNA form, the CDR3 reads TGTGCCTGGAGTGCCGGGACCCGGAGGTGGAACACCATATATTTT.

The chain links TRBV27 to TRBJ2-3; 8 bases line up with TRBD2. The CDR3 length is 15 residues. Germline V gene lookup returns CDR1 MNHEY and CDR2 SMNVEV (reference sequence). V shed 3 bases, J shed 0 bases, and the junction held 2 bases outside the gene matches. The DNA of the CDR3 is TGTGCCAGCAGTTTCGAGCGGGGGAGCACAGATACGCAGTATTTT. Protein: CASSFERGSTDTQYF.